The 22 T cell receptor beta chains given below trace back to one sample, sequenced in a study of cytomegalovirus exposure and HLA in healthy donors. PCR was performed using 60 Vbeta and 13 Jbeta primers. Profiled with immunoSEQ multiplex PCR; TCRdb holds only in-frame clones, not every one. This table has around 93,000 clones, approximately 60% appearing once. Sequencing used PBMCs. The receptors were sampled from a boy aged 10-17 years in good health and CMV-seropositive.

The genes are TRBV4-1 and TRBJ1-1; 7 nucleotides agree with TRBD1. Germline assignment: CDR1 MGHRA and CDR2 YSYEKL. The length of the CDR3 is 15 residues. Trimming at V came to 3 bases and at J to 1 base, leaving 5 bases not matched to a gene. CDR3 loop: CASSQPRDRNTEAFF. The CDR3 DNA reads TGCGCCAGCAGCCAGCCCCGGGACAGGAACACTGAAGCTTTCTTT.

V is TRBV18 and J is TRBJ2-7; 7 nucleotides agree with TRBD1. Losses at the gene ends were 9 bases for V and 6 bases for J; bases not matched to a gene: 14. Germline CDR1 and CDR2: KGHSH and LQKENI. The CDR3 extends over 14 amino acids. The DNA for the CDR3 is TGTGCCAGTCTTTCTCCCCAGGGGGTAGGCGAGCAGTACTTC. This sequence encodes CASLSPQGVGEQYF.

The chain employs TRBV19 and TRBJ1-6; D unclear. The CDR3 sequence is 17 residues long. Trimming removed 3 bases at V and 0 bases at J, with 12 bases between. The germline CDR1 and CDR2 sequences are LNHDA and SQIVND (reference sequence). CDR3 sequence: CASSILAGSSYNSPLHF. As DNA, the CDR3 is TGTGCCAGTAGTATTCTCGCGGGGAGCTCCTATAATTCACCCCTCCACTTT.

CDR3 in DNA: TGCGCCAGCAGCGGGGGGACAGGGAACACCGGGGAGCTGTTTTTT. Encoded protein: CASSGGTGNTGELFF. The chain recombines TRBV5-1 with TRBJ2-2, with TRBD1 matching over 8 bases. The CDR3 is 15 amino acids. Germline values: CDR1 SGHRS, CDR2 YFSETQ. The V segment lost 4 bases and the J segment 1 base; nucleotides outside the gene matches: 3. Filled out from reference TRBV5-1 and TRBJ2-2, the complete variable domain reads KAGVTQTPRYLIKTRGQQVTLSCSPISGHRSVSWYQQTPGQGLQFLFEYFSETQRNKGNFPGRFSGRQFSNSRSEMNVSTLELGDSALYLCASSGGTGNTGELFFGEGSRLTVL.

The V and J genes are TRBV19 and TRBJ1-2, with D uncertain. The CDR3 runs to 13 residues. V was cut by 3 bases and J by 8 bases, with 13 bases left in between. The germline gives CDR1 LNHDA, CDR2 SQIVND (reference sequence). DNA for the CDR3: TGTGCCAGTAGTATCTCAGAGACCAGGGGCTACACCTTC. This translates into CASSISETRGYTF.

A few counts support this clone. The chain uses TRBV7-3 and TRBJ1-1; D might be TRBD1 (5 bases). The V gene lost 1 base and the J gene lost 10 bases, with 13 bases spanning the gap. CDR1 is SGHTA and CDR2 is FQGTGA in the germline V gene. CDR3 size: 13 residues. CDR3 sequence: CASSLSGQSVAFF. The CDR3 coding sequence is TGTGCCAGCAGCTTAAGTGGACAATCGGTAGCTTTCTTT.

V is TRBV5-1 and J is TRBJ1-1, with 7 bases fitting TRBD1. Trimming took 4 bases from V and 4 from J; bases not matched to a gene: 4. Looked up from germline, CDR1 is SGHRS and CDR2 is YFSETQ. This CDR3 spans 13 amino acids. The CDR3 region is CASSADRVTEAFF. CDR3 DNA sequence: TGCGCCAGCAGCGCCGACAGGGTCACTGAAGCTTTCTTT.

The chain has TRBV18 and TRBJ2-2, with 11 bases aligning to TRBD2. Germline V gene lookup returns CDR1 KGHSH and CDR2 LQKENI. The CDR3 totals 19 residues. V gave up 3 bases and J gave up 0 bases; unmatched junction bases: 9. CDR3 amino acids: CASSPLTLAGGPNTGELFF. Written as DNA, the CDR3 is TGTGCCAGCTCACCCCTGACGCTAGCGGGAGGTCCGAACACCGGGGAGCTGTTTTTT.

The V gene is TRBV18, the J gene TRBJ1-2; D is ambiguous. Germline lookup yields CDR1 KGHSH and CDR2 LQKENI. There are 16 residues in the CDR3. V lost 1 base to trimming and J lost 2 bases, with 14 bases between them. In DNA form, the CDR3 reads TGTGCCAGCTCACCACAGAAAAGAACATCGAACTATGGCTACACCTTC. Translating gives CASSPQKRTSNYGYTF.

The CDR3 DNA reads TGTGCCAGCAGCTTTCAACCGGGACAGGGGGCCACAGATACGCAGTATTTT. Translation: CASSFQPGQGATDTQYF. The rearrangement uses TRBV11-1 and TRBJ2-3; 12 bases line up with TRBD1. In germline, CDR1 is SGHAT, CDR2 FQDESV (reference sequence). With 3 bases clipped from V and 2 bases from J, the junction kept 6 bases outside the gene matches. This CDR3 has 17 amino acids. Combining the CDR3 with reference TRBV11-1 and TRBJ2-3 gives the whole variable domain EAEVAQSPRYKITEKSQAVAFWCDPISGHATLYWYRQILGQGPELLVQFQDESVVDDSQLPKDRFSAERLKGVDSTLKIQPAELGDSAMYLCASSFQPGQGATDTQYFGPGTRLTVL.

This clone showed up just a few times. CDR3 residues: CASSVWGYTEAFF. In DNA form, the CDR3 reads TGTGCCAGCAGTGTCTGGGGCTACACTGAAGCTTTCTTT. The chain joins TRBV2 to TRBJ1-1; weak D call: TRBD1 (5 bases). The germline gives CDR1 SNHLY, CDR2 FYNNEI. There are 13 residues in the CDR3. Trimming removed 4 bases from V and 3 bases from J, with 9 bases in between.

The chain is built from TRBV23-1 and TRBJ2-7, with TRBD1 matching over 7 bases. TRBV23-1 carries the ORF label, with uncertain function. This CDR3 has 14 residues. The trim removed 4 bases at V and 0 bases at J, leaving 3 bases unmatched. The CDR3 loop is CASSRGTDSYEQYF. The CDR3 DNA is TGCGCCAGCAGTCGGGGGACAGACTCCTACGAGCAGTACTTC.

The rearrangement uses TRBV2 and TRBJ2-5, with 9 positions matching TRBD1. Germline V CDR1 and CDR2: SNHLY, FYNNEI. There are 13 residues in the CDR3. The V gene end was trimmed by 7 bases and the J gene end by 4 bases; junction bases not matched to a gene: 4. Here the CDR3 reads CASIWDRVETQYF. In DNA, the CDR3 is TGTGCCAGCATCTGGGACAGGGTAGAGACCCAGTACTTC.

In its sample, this clone was seen a few times. The chain employs TRBV2 and TRBJ2-7; 8 bases align to TRBD1. This CDR3 is built from 14 residues. The trim removed 4 bases at V and 3 bases at J, leaving 5 bases unmatched. CDR1 and CDR2 (germline): SNHLY, FYNNEI. The CDR3 loop is CASSGQGAIYEQYF. The CDR3 nucleotides read TGTGCCAGCAGTGGTCAGGGGGCAATCTACGAGCAGTACTTC. The full variable domain, in which reference TRBV2 and TRBJ2-7 provide the parts outside the CDR3, is EPEVTQTPSHQVTQMGQEVILRCVPISNHLYFYWYRQILGQKVEFLVSFYNNEISEKSEIFDDQFSVERPDGSNFTLKIRSTKLEDSAMYFCASSGQGAIYEQYFGPGTRLTVT.

The rearrangement uses TRBV30 and TRBJ2-5; D is unresolved. In germline, CDR1 is GTSNPN, CDR2 SVGIG (reference sequence). The CDR3 extends over 12 amino acids. V gave up 0 bases and J gave up 5 bases, with 7 bases separating them. Written as DNA, the CDR3 is TGTGCCTGGAGTGTCCGGGTTGAGACCCAGTACTTC. Residues: CAWSVRVETQYF.

The chain has TRBV29-1 and TRBJ2-1, with 8 positions matching TRBD2. The trim removed 7 bases at V and 8 bases at J, leaving 10 bases unmatched. Germline lookup yields CDR1 SQVTM and CDR2 ANQGSEA. The CDR3 spans 13 residues. The DNA for the CDR3 is TGCAGCGCCGGGCGGGGGGCCTCAGATGAGCAGTTCTTC. Translated, it gives CSAGRGASDEQFF.

The chain carries TRBV10-3 and TRBJ1-4; unclear D gene. CDR3 length equals 13 residues. The V and J ends lost 2 bases and 8 bases respectively, with 9 bases between them. Germline assignment: CDR1 ENHRY and CDR2 SYGVKD. The CDR3 reads CAISEAVWEKLFF. As DNA, the CDR3 is TGTGCCATCAGTGAGGCGGTGTGGGAAAAACTGTTTTTT.

The chain links TRBV5-1 to TRBJ1-2; TRBD1 is a possible D gene (6 bases). The germline V gene encodes CDR1 SGHRS and CDR2 YFSETQ. This CDR3 is built from 15 residues. V shed 0 bases and J shed 3 bases, with 12 bases lying between them. CDR3 protein: CASSLGQGQDYGYTF. DNA of the CDR3: TGCGCCAGCAGCTTGGGGCAGGGACAAGACTATGGCTACACCTTC.

The J gene is TRBJ2-3, the V gene TRBV5-1; TRBD1 might be the D (7 bases). Per the germline V gene, CDR1 is SGHRS and CDR2 is YFSETQ. V was cut by 5 bases and J by 3 bases, with 10 bases left in between. This CDR3 spans 13 amino acids. CDR3 sequence (DNA): TGCGCCAGCAGGGAGGGACAGACAGATACGCAGTATTTT. It encodes CASREGQTDTQYF.

The CDR3 spells CASSRTALDTEAFF. In DNA form, the CDR3 reads TGTGCCAGCAGCCGCACAGCACTAGACACTGAAGCTTTCTTT. V usage is TRBV5-4 and J usage is TRBJ1-1; D is undetermined. This CDR3 spans 14 amino acids. The germline V and J ends were trimmed by 4 bases and 3 bases, with 13 bases remaining between them. Germline values: CDR1 SGHNT, CDR2 YYREEE (reference sequence).

This clone turned up a few times. This chain connects TRBV18 to TRBJ2-7; 7 positions match TRBD1. The CDR3 is 14 residues long. Germline CDR1 and CDR2: KGHSH and LQKENI. With 6 bases clipped from V and 4 bases from J, the junction kept 9 bases outside the gene matches. CDR3 nucleotide sequence: TGTGCCAGCTCGCCTAGACAGGGCGCTTACGAGCAGTACTTC. Residues: CASSPRQGAYEQYF.

CDR3 DNA sequence: TGTGCCAGCAGCTTAAATGGGGGCAGGGCGCAGTATTTT. Translation: CASSLNGGRAQYF. The genes are TRBV7-6 and TRBJ2-3; D perhaps matches TRBD1 (6 bases). CDR3 size: 13 residues. Germline V gene lookup returns CDR1 SGHVS and CDR2 FNYEAQ. Trimming stripped 2 bases from V and 10 bases from J, with 13 bases between. Variable domain in full (rest from reference TRBV7-6 and TRBJ2-3): GAGVSQSPRYKVTKRGQDVALRCDPISGHVSLYWYRQALGQGPEFLTYFNYEAQQDKSGLPNDRFSAERPEGSISTLTIQRTEQRDSAMYRCASSLNGGRAQYFGPGTRLTVL.